The 12 T cell receptor beta chains reported below all come from one sample, sequenced in a study of shared clonotypes between healthy human individuals. Repertoires were generated with immunoSEQ multiplex PCR, while TCRdb's copy carries only in-frame clones and drops some. The profile shows approximately 2,300,000 clones, just under 95% of them singletons. Input material: naive CD4+ T cells from PBMCs. Subset meaning: CD45RA+ positively selected. The receptors originated from a man between 18 and 29 years old in good health. Some clones in this sample may be carry-over from other donors' samples.

This clone came up once. This sample includes further DNA sequences coding for the same CDR3. V and J are TRBV5-1 and TRBJ1-4, with TRBD1 matching 10 bases. The V gene end was trimmed by 3 bases and the J gene end by 0 bases; junction bases not matched to a gene: 2. This CDR3 is 16 amino acids long. Germline loops: CDR1 SGHRS, CDR2 YFSETQ. In nucleotides, the CDR3 is TGCGCCAGCAGCTACGGACAGGGGGCAACTAATGAAAAACTGTTTTTT. It is translated as CASSYGQGATNEKLFF.

The table lists this clone with a count of one. The rearrangement joins TRBV27 to TRBJ2-7; 7 bases fit TRBD2. The CDR3 is made up of 17 amino acids. J was trimmed by 4 bases and V by 3 bases; bases with no gene match: 15. CDR1 is MNHEY and CDR2 is SMNVEV in the germline V gene (reference sequence). DNA of the CDR3: TGTGCCAGCAGTTTCTTATCCCCCACCGGGAGGCCTTACGAGCAGTACTTC. It specifies CASSFLSPTGRPYEQYF.

The chain has TRBV4-3 and TRBJ1-2; D is unresolved. The CDR3 is 15 amino acids. Germline CDR1 is LGHNA and CDR2 is YSLEER. The V gene lost 4 bases and the J gene lost 5 bases, with 17 bases spanning the gap. DNA for the CDR3: TGCGCCAGCAGCCCCGGACCGATATCCGGATATGGCTACACCTTC. As protein: CASSPGPISGYGYTF.

The chain carries TRBV7-2 and TRBJ2-3, with 9 bases aligning to TRBD2. Trimming removed 5 bases from V and 4 bases from J; junction bases left unmatched: 13. The CDR3 length is 17 residues. From germline, CDR1 is SGHTA and CDR2 FQGNSA. Here the CDR3 reads CASSPLGWASGADTQYF. The CDR3 region has the DNA TGTGCCAGCAGCCCCCTGGGGTGGGCTAGCGGGGCAGATACGCAGTATTTT.

The chain links TRBV7-9 to TRBJ2-7; D unresolved. V dropped 7 bases and J dropped 3 bases, with 10 bases sitting between them. The CDR3 extends over 12 amino acids. Germline V gene data show CDR1 as SEHNR and CDR2 as FQNEAQ (reference sequence). The CDR3 loop reads CASTMTDYEQYF. In DNA, the CDR3 is TGTGCCAGCACAATGACCGACTACGAGCAGTACTTC.

The rearrangement links TRBV5-6 to TRBJ1-1, with a possible D match to TRBD1 (5 bases). Trimming cost V 0 bases and J 3 bases, with 18 bases left between them. The germline V gene encodes CDR1 SGHDT and CDR2 YYEEEE. The CDR3 has 17 residues. The CDR3 sequence is CASSLAWSGRRDTEAFF. The CDR3 DNA is TGTGCCAGCAGCTTGGCTTGGTCAGGGAGGAGGGACACTGAAGCTTTCTTT.

This clone has only one observation. DNA of the CDR3: TGTGCCAGCAGTGAAGGTTTGGTGGCAGGGAATAGCAATCAGCCCCAGCATTTT. It is translated as CASSEGLVAGNSNQPQHF. J is TRBJ1-5 and V is TRBV6-1; a weak D match, TRBD1 (5 bases). Germline V gives CDR1 MNHNS, CDR2 SASEGT. This CDR3 is 18 amino acids long. Trimming took off 1 base at V and 0 bases at J, with 16 bases between the two ends.

The chain has TRBV6-5 and TRBJ1-2, with D unresolved. V was trimmed by 6 bases and J by 8 bases, leaving 16 bases between them. The CDR3 length is 13 residues. The germline gives CDR1 MNHEY, CDR2 SVGAGI. The CDR3 sequence is CASSPSRRPGYTF. The CDR3 bases are TGTGCCAGCAGCCCTTCACGCAGGCCGGGCTACACCTTC.

The J gene is TRBJ2-7, the V gene TRBV28; 9 bases match TRBD1. Germline CDR1 reads MDHEN; CDR2 reads SYDVKM. The CDR3 length is 15 residues. V shed 4 bases and J 3 bases; nucleotides not matched to a gene: 7. The CDR3 protein is CASSWTGALLYEQYF. In nucleotides, the CDR3 is TGTGCCAGCAGTTGGACAGGGGCCCTACTCTACGAGCAGTACTTC.

The CDR3 sequence is CASSYSKSSSGNTIYF. In nucleotides, the CDR3 is TGTGCCAGCAGTTACTCGAAATCCAGCTCTGGAAACACCATATATTTT. V is TRBV6-5 and J is TRBJ1-3; D is unclear. Per the germline V gene, CDR1 is MNHEY and CDR2 is SVGAGI. Trimming shortened V by 0 bases and J by 0 bases, and 9 bases separated the two germline ends. The CDR3 spans 16 residues.

The genes are TRBV6-5 and TRBJ1-1, with D unclear. Looked up from germline, CDR1 is MNHEY and CDR2 is SVGAGI. The V and J ends lost 7 bases and 0 bases respectively, with 12 bases between them. The CDR3 length is 14 residues. Written as DNA, the CDR3 is TGTGCCAGCAATGCCGGACGGATGAACACTGAAGCTTTCTTT. The encoded protein is CASNAGRMNTEAFF.

This clone occurred once. The chain is built from TRBV5-4 and TRBJ2-1; 8 bases are shared with TRBD2. The V and J ends lost 4 bases and 1 base, in that order; junction bases with no gene match: 13. This CDR3 has 18 amino acids. Germline assignment: CDR1 SGHNT and CDR2 YYREEE (reference sequence). This CDR3 reads CASSPGAGGVVSYNEQFF. The CDR3 DNA follows: TGTGCCAGCAGCCCCGGCGCGGGGGGCGTCGTTTCCTACAATGAGCAGTTCTTC.